The source of this T cell receptor beta chain is a study of T cell responses to AZD1222 COVID-19 vaccine (dated by TCRdb to the early 2020s). Broadly, across the study: TCR sequencing covered more than 230 trial participants: about 210 given two doses of AZD1222 and 26 given two doses of MenACWY control vaccine. Trial participants were enrolled by age into subgroups of 18-55, 56-69 and 70-plus years, and around 150, 28 and 57 TCR-sequenced participants, respectively, were included in these subgroups.

CDR1 and CDR2, looked up from the germline V gene, are MNHEY and SVGAGI. Including cysteine and phenylalanine, the CDR3 has 14 amino acids. Only the CDR3 region is kept as DNA, spanning 42 bases read in frame from base 1. Deletion took 6 bases off V and 1 base off J, with a span of 12 bases between the germline ends. The paper's findings and limits, for the study overall: Most participants were white British and females outnumbered males, and the authors suggested that clonal diversity may have been underestimated. The vaccine-associated CD4 TCRs covered the entire spike protein, and the dominant responses fell in regions 160-218 and 743-854. Reportedly, close to half of the unique spike-specific TCRs recognized epitopes lying outside the regions that are mutated in the B.1.351 and B.1.1.7 variants. No day 14 peak-response samples were available, so repertoires were characterized only after the peak T cell response. A significant rise in spike-specific TCR breadth and depth was observed after two AZD1222 doses relative to day 0 and relative to MenACWY recipients. Conclusions about previously exposed vaccinees were limited because only six or seven AZD1222 recipients were SARS-CoV-2 seropositive at baseline. The 56-69-year group was small, and its depth increase did not reach significance, likely because of low power.

The CDR3 regions of human TCRbeta chains were analyzed by immunosequencing. Per the authors' processing: Repertoire TCRs were checked for matches against a reference library of SARS-CoV-2-specific TCRs that had been generated using the MIRA antigen-specificity platform. Breadth meant the fraction of unique TCRs that were SARS-CoV-2-associated, whereas depth meant the fraction of total T cells that were SARS-CoV-2-associated. Using the MIRA data, each spike-specific TCR was assigned both to the spike region to which the TCR was reactive and to a CD4 or CD8 class. Log10-transformed breadth and depth values were compared by one-way ANOVA with Sidak's multiple comparisons tests. TCRdb took over this immuneACCESS table, retaining in-frame rearrangements with V and J assigned. Such tables are incomplete; in checked studies, under half of the missing clones stem from an unresolved V gene, and the remainder is unexplained. Clone size and the V and J calls come from that table; the DNA yielded D and trimming. The sample profile shows 95,000 to 100,000 clones; about four fifths of them were found once. The ten largest make up 14% of the sample.

Details on this clone: Its antigen has not been determined. It has no much larger one-base neighbor in the sample; base qualities were not kept.

Read against the paper, the sample's time point label means: about 28 days (+/-7) after the second vaccine dose. AZD1222 recipients whose second dose came at about 4 weeks and those whose second dose came at about 12 weeks were combined into one group, since spike-specific TCR depth and breadth did not differ between the two schedules. The vaccinee samples were drawn from two UK trials, COV001 and COV002, one of which was a single-blind randomized controlled phase 2/3 trial testing AZD1222 (ChAdOx1 nCoV-19) in healthy adults. Trial participant PBMC samples were collected at day 0 and day 28 after the second dose for TCRbeta chain sequencing.

The chain couples TRBV6-5 to TRBJ1-1; the D region possibly corresponds to TRBD1 (5 bases align). The sequencing here drew on peripheral blood, taken 28 days after the second AZD1222 dose. The origin of this receptor is an adult who received the AZD1222 COVID-19 vaccine. The nucleotides read TGTGCCAGCAGAACCCCTGACAGGAACACTGAAGCTTTCTTT. This yields the protein CASRTPDRNTEAFF.